Below, 12 T cell receptor beta chains from the same sample are listed, as sequenced in a study of cytomegalovirus exposure and HLA in healthy donors. The primer mix had 60 Vbeta and 13 Jbeta primers. This table comes from immunoSEQ multiplex PCR, and its TCRdb copy is limited to in-frame clones, with some not included. The profile covers some 140,000 clones, with approximately 74% appearing a single time and about 2.7% taken by the ten largest. Material for sequencing was PBMCs. These receptors all stem from a man younger than 30 in good health and CMV-seronegative.

The chain employs TRBV7-6 and TRBJ2-7, with 13 bases that match TRBD2. The CDR3 contains 15 residues. Trimming cost V 4 bases and J 4 bases; bases outside gene matches: 4. Germline CDR1 reads SGHVS; CDR2 reads FNYEAQ. CDR3 DNA: TGTGCCAGCAGCTGGGGGACTAGCGGGGTGTACGAGCAGTACTTC. This gives the protein CASSWGTSGVYEQYF. Using reference TRBV7-6 and TRBJ2-7 for the parts outside the CDR3, the full variable domain is GAGVSQSPRYKVTKRGQDVALRCDPISGHVSLYWYRQALGQGPEFLTYFNYEAQQDKSGLPNDRFSAERPEGSISTLTIQRTEQRDSAMYRCASSWGTSGVYEQYFGPGTRLTVT.

The genes are TRBV7-9 and TRBJ1-5; D is unresolved. Germline values: CDR1 SEHNR, CDR2 FQNEAQ (reference sequence). This CDR3 has 13 amino acids. Trimming took 0 bases from V and 4 from J, leaving 4 bases between them. The CDR3 region has the DNA TGTGCCAGCAGCTTAGCGCAGAATCAGCCCCAGCATTTT. Its protein is CASSLAQNQPQHF. The full variable domain, rest sourced from reference TRBV7-9 and TRBJ1-5, is DTGVSQNPRHKITKRGQNVTFRCDPISEHNRLYWYRQTLGQGPEFLTYFQNEAQLEKSRLLSDRFSAERPKGSFSTLEIQRTEQGDSAMYLCASSLAQNQPQHFGDGTRLSIL.

The V and J genes are TRBV7-3 and TRBJ2-1; TRBD1 matches 7 bases. The trim removed 5 bases at V and 4 bases at J, leaving 5 bases unmatched. Germline lookup yields CDR1 SGHTA and CDR2 FQGTGA. CDR3 length: 14 amino acids. CDR3 DNA: TGTGCCAGCAGCCTCGGGACAGTGTACAATGAGCAGTTCTTC. Its translation: CASSLGTVYNEQFF.

The CDR3 coding sequence is TGTGCCAGCAGTTTGTATTTCGAGGGTTCCGGCAATGAGCAGTTCTTC. Translation: CASSLYFEGSGNEQFF. The rearrangement links TRBV28 to TRBJ2-1; maybe TRBD2 (5 bases). V was trimmed by 3 bases and J by 6 bases, leaving 18 bases between them. From germline, CDR1 is MDHEN and CDR2 SYDVKM. The length of the CDR3 is 16 residues.

In this sample, this clone turned up a few times. This rearrangement joins TRBV28 to TRBJ1-2, with D perhaps TRBD1 (5 bases). V was pared by 4 bases and J by 6 bases, with 21 bases between. This CDR3 contains 16 residues. In germline, CDR1 is MDHEN, CDR2 SYDVKM. The CDR3 coding sequence is TGTGCCAGCAGTTCCGCCGGGGGACTAGGGTTCGATGGCTACACCTTC. Its translation is CASSSAGGLGFDGYTF.

This clone was seen once. At one end the junction does not follow the germline gene, possibly because of a read error. J is TRBJ1-1 and V is TRBV10-3, with a possible D match to TRBD1 (5 bases). The V gene's germline CDR1 is ENHRY and CDR2 SYGVKD. CDR3 length: 13 amino acids. CDR3 nucleotides: TGTGCCATCAGTGTGGAGGGGAACACTGAAGCTTCCTTT. This encodes CAISVEGNTEASF.

This clone was observed a handful of times. V is TRBV7-9 and J is TRBJ1-2, with 9 bases fitting TRBD1. From germline, CDR1 is SEHNR and CDR2 FQNEAQ (reference sequence). The CDR3 contains 14 residues. With V trimmed by 5 bases and J by 3 bases, 4 bases remained unmatched. The CDR3 is CASSRTGADYGYTF. CDR3 in DNA: TGTGCCAGCAGCCGGACAGGGGCGGACTATGGCTACACCTTC.

This chain connects TRBV5-1 to TRBJ2-3; possible D gene TRBD2, 7 bases. CDR1 is SGHRS and CDR2 is YFSETQ in the germline V gene. The V gene lost 0 bases and the J gene lost 5 bases, with 13 bases spanning the gap. The CDR3 runs to 15 residues. CDR3 region: CASSLDRRGQDTQYF. Written as DNA, the CDR3 is TGCGCCAGCAGCTTGGATCGGCGGGGGCAAGATACGCAGTATTTT.

V usage is TRBV20-1 and J usage is TRBJ2-3, with D unclear. CDR1 DFQATT and CDR2 SNEGSKA come from the germline V gene (reference sequence). Trimming shortened V by 7 bases and J by 4 bases, and 9 bases separated the two germline ends. The length of the CDR3 is 11 residues. The CDR3 sequence: CSGRRADTQYF. The CDR3 coding sequence is TGCAGTGGCAGGCGCGCAGATACGCAGTATTTT.

This chain uses TRBV5-4 with TRBJ2-2; 9 bases agree with TRBD1. Germline V gene data show CDR1 as SGHNT and CDR2 as YYREEE (reference sequence). There are 15 residues in the CDR3. Germline trimming cut 5 bases from V and 2 bases from J; bases unmatched to any gene: 4. In DNA form, the CDR3 reads TGTGCCAGCAGGGGGGGACAGGGCAACACCGGGGAGCTGTTTTTT. This translates into CASRGGQGNTGELFF.

The V and J genes are TRBV28 and TRBJ2-2, with 11 positions matching TRBD2. CDR1 and CDR2 from the germline V gene are MDHEN and SYDVKM. This CDR3 comprises 16 residues. The V gene end was trimmed by 5 bases and the J gene end by 5 bases; junction bases not matched to a gene: 7. The CDR3, as DNA: TGTGCCAGCAGTCCCGCCGGGACTAGCGGAACCGGGGAGCTGTTTTTT. This encodes CASSPAGTSGTGELFF.

A few counts support this clone. The V gene is TRBV5-1, the J gene TRBJ2-3; TRBD1 matches at 7 bases. The CDR3 is 15 residues long. The ends lost 0 bases at V and 1 base at J; junction bases unmatched: 2. CDR1 SGHRS and CDR2 YFSETQ come from the germline V gene. Here the CDR3 reads CASSLGDRGTDTQYF. CDR3 nucleotide sequence: TGCGCCAGCAGCTTGGGCGACAGGGGCACAGATACGCAGTATTTT. The entire variable domain, with the rest obtained from reference TRBV5-1 and TRBJ2-3, is as follows: KAGVTQTPRYLIKTRGQQVTLSCSPISGHRSVSWYQQTPGQGLQFLFEYFSETQRNKGNFPGRFSGRQFSNSRSEMNVSTLELGDSALYLCASSLGDRGTDTQYFGPGTRLTVL.